The 30 T cell receptor beta chains below were found in one sample sequenced in a study of T cell responses to AZD1222 COVID-19 vaccine. Generated by immunoSEQ multiplex PCR, the TCRdb table keeps only in-frame clones and is missing some. The sample has 150,000 or so clones, about nine tenths seen once. Sample: peripheral blood, taken on day 0 of AZD1222 vaccination. Receptor source: an adult in good health.

This clone turned up a few times. J is TRBJ2-7 and V is TRBV6-5; D is unclear. V lost 0 bases and J lost 3, with 6 bases in between. The CDR3 length is 13 residues. The germline V gene encodes CDR1 MNHEY and CDR2 SVGAGI. The CDR3 loop is CASSYSKFYEQYF. As DNA, the CDR3 is TGTGCCAGCAGTTACTCGAAATTCTACGAGCAGTACTTC.

This rearrangement joins TRBV10-3 to TRBJ2-5; D is unclear. This CDR3 has 12 residues. V was pared by 2 bases and J by 2 bases, with 3 bases between. The germline CDR1 and CDR2 sequences are ENHRY and SYGVKD. Here the CDR3 reads CAISEEQETQYF. The CDR3 coding sequence is TGTGCCATCAGTGAGGAACAAGAGACCCAGTACTTC.

The chain links TRBV7-9 to TRBJ2-1; 13 bases map to TRBD2. Germline lookup yields CDR1 SEHNR and CDR2 FQNEAQ (reference sequence). This CDR3 is built from 18 residues. The V gene end was trimmed by 1 base and the J gene end by 6 bases; junction bases not matched to a gene: 9. CDR3 nucleotides: TGTGCCAGCAGCTTAGTAAGGACTAGCGGGAGTTTGCCCAATGAGCAGTTCTTC. This translates into CASSLVRTSGSLPNEQFF.

This sequence joins TRBV11-2 and TRBJ2-7, with 9 positions matching TRBD2. V lost 4 bases to trimming and J lost 3 bases; unmatched junction nucleotides: 10. Germline V gene lookup returns CDR1 SGHAT and CDR2 FQNNGV. The CDR3 loop spans 16 amino acids. CDR3 coding DNA: TGTGCCAGCAGCTCCCTGGGGACTAGCTGGATCTACGAGCAGTACTTC. Translating gives CASSSLGTSWIYEQYF.

The chain couples TRBV18 to TRBJ2-2; D might be TRBD1 (6 bases). Germline values: CDR1 KGHSH, CDR2 LQKENI. CDR3 length: 16 residues. Trimming shortened V by 3 bases and J by 0 bases, and 11 bases separated the two germline ends. In DNA, the CDR3 is TGTGCCAGCTCACCCCCTGGACAGTCGAACACCGGGGAGCTGTTTTTT. It encodes CASSPPGQSNTGELFF.

The chain links TRBV27 to TRBJ1-1; no firm D call. From germline, CDR1 is MNHEY and CDR2 SMNVEV (reference sequence). This CDR3 spans 14 amino acids. V lost 0 bases, J lost 7 bases, and 12 bases lay in between. CDR3 amino acids: CASSLSYINIEAFF. The CDR3 coding sequence is TGTGCCAGCAGTTTATCGTATATCAATATTGAAGCTTTCTTT.

The chain's CDR3 is CASSLGTRSYEQFF. CDR3 nucleotides: TGTGCCAGCAGCTTGGGGACTAGGTCTTATGAGCAGTTCTTC. The chain employs TRBV7-9 and TRBJ2-1; 8 nucleotides line up with TRBD2. There are 14 residues in the CDR3. Trimming removed 3 bases from V and 8 bases from J; junction bases left unmatched: 6. Germline V gene sequence: CDR1 SEHNR, CDR2 FQNEAQ (reference sequence). The variable domain in full, with the rest retrieved from reference TRBV7-9 and TRBJ2-1, is DTGVSQNPRHKITKRGQNVTFRCDPISEHNRLYWYRQTLGQGPEFLTYFQNEAQLEKSRLLSDRFSAERPKGSFSTLEIQRTEQGDSAMYLCASSLGTRSYEQFFGPGTRLTVL.

The chain employs TRBV27 and TRBJ1-1; 8 bases align to TRBD1. This CDR3 has 15 residues. After removal of 2 bases from V and 3 bases from J, the junction contained 5 bases not matched to a gene. Germline V lookup: CDR1 MNHEY, CDR2 SMNVEV (reference sequence). The DNA of the CDR3 is TGTGCCAGCAGTTTAAAGGCGGGACAGGACACTGAAGCTTTCTTT. It translates to CASSLKAGQDTEAFF.

The chain joins TRBV9 to TRBJ2-1; 11 bases align to TRBD2. The CDR3 consists of 15 residues. Trimming removed 0 bases from V and 8 bases from J; junction bases left unmatched: 4. Germline V gene lookup returns CDR1 SGDLS and CDR2 YYNGEE. DNA of the CDR3: TGTGCCAGCAGCGTAGGGACTAGCGGGTACCATGAGCAGTTCTTC. The encoded protein is CASSVGTSGYHEQFF. Drawing the rest from reference TRBV9 and TRBJ2-1, the complete variable domain is DSGVTQTPKHLITATGQRVTLRCSPRSGDLSVYWYQQSLDQGLQFLIQYYNGEERAKGNILERFSAQQFPDLHSELNLSSLELGDSALYFCASSVGTSGYHEQFFGPGTRLTVL.

The chain carries TRBV19 and TRBJ1-2, with D hard to call. This CDR3 is built from 13 residues. Germline lookup yields CDR1 LNHDA and CDR2 SQIVND (reference sequence). Trimming removed 0 bases at V and 8 bases at J, with 10 bases between. The chain's CDR3 is CASSIENRGGYTF. The CDR3, as DNA: TGTGCCAGTAGTATAGAAAATCGAGGGGGCTACACCTTC.

The chain carries TRBV19 and TRBJ2-1; 16 nucleotides align to TRBD2. The CDR3 length is 19 residues. Germline loops: CDR1 LNHDA, CDR2 SQIVND (reference sequence). The V and J ends lost 3 bases and 2 bases, in that order; junction bases with no gene match: 7. DNA for the CDR3: TGTGCCAGTAGTATCGTGGGACTAGCGGGAGGGTACCCCTACAATGAGCAGTTCTTC. As protein: CASSIVGLAGGYPYNEQFF. The full variable domain, with the rest looked up from reference TRBV19 and TRBJ2-1, is DGGITQSPKYLFRKEGQNVTLSCEQNLNHDAMYWYRQDPGQGLRLIYYSQIVNDFQKGDIAEGYSVSREKKESFPLTVTSAQKNPTAFYLCASSIVGLAGGYPYNEQFFGPGTRLTVL.

This clone was recorded only once. This rearrangement joins TRBV3-1 (or the pseudogene TRBV3-2) to TRBJ2-1; the D is unclear. CDR1 is LGHDT, CDR2 YNNKEL, per germline (reference sequence). V gave up 0 bases and J gave up 4 bases, with 16 bases separating them. This CDR3 is built from 17 residues. The DNA for the CDR3 is TGTGCCAGCAGCCAAGAACTTACGAGTGGATTATACAATGAGCAGTTCTTC. Protein sequence: CASSQELTSGLYNEQFF.

The chain couples TRBV5-5 to TRBJ1-4; 7 positions match TRBD1. The J segment lost 2 bases and the V segment lost 4 bases, leaving 5 bases of the junction unmatched. The CDR3 loop spans 15 amino acids. The germline CDR1 and CDR2 sequences are SGHKS and YYEKEE (reference sequence). CDR3 sequence: CASSKAQGTNEKLFF. Written as DNA, the CDR3 is TGTGCCAGCAGCAAAGCACAGGGGACTAATGAAAAACTGTTTTTT.

The chain combines TRBV7-2 with TRBJ2-7, with TRBD2 as a possible D gene (6 bases). V lost 5 bases and J 0 bases, leaving 14 bases between the germline ends. The CDR3 contains 15 residues. Germline loops: CDR1 SGHTA, CDR2 FQGNSA. CDR3 DNA: TGTGCCAGCAGCCCTTCTTGGGGGGACTCCTACGAGCAGTACTTC. It encodes CASSPSWGDSYEQYF.

V usage is TRBV6-5 and J usage is TRBJ2-7, with 8 bases fitting TRBD1. The trim removed 5 bases at V and 4 bases at J, leaving 7 bases unmatched. This CDR3 region has 14 residues. CDR1 and CDR2 from the germline V gene are MNHEY and SVGAGI. The CDR3, as DNA: TGTGCCAGCAGTCAGACAGGGGCCGTTTACGAGCAGTACTTC. This sequence encodes CASSQTGAVYEQYF.

The chain has TRBV19 and TRBJ1-5, with D possibly matching TRBD1 (5 bases). The germline gives CDR1 LNHDA, CDR2 SQIVND (reference sequence). CDR3 length equals 13 residues. V lost 5 bases and J lost 5, with 10 bases in between. CDR3 DNA: TGTGCCAGTAGTTATGACAGATATCAGCCCCAGCATTTT. It encodes CASSYDRYQPQHF.

V is TRBV15 and J is TRBJ2-1; possibly TRBD1 or TRBD2 for D (5 bases each). The ends were cut back, 4 bases at V and 9 bases at J, with 19 bases in the middle. The CDR3 has 15 residues. In germline, CDR1 is LNHNV, CDR2 YYDKDF (reference sequence). CDR3 in DNA: TGTGCCACCAGCAAAGACAGTCCTAGCTCCGCTGAGCAGTTCTTC. Protein: CATSKDSPSSAEQFF.

CDR3 residues: CASSFFPLGRMNTEAFF. CDR3 nucleotide sequence: TGTGCCAGCAGCTTTTTCCCTCTCGGCAGAATGAACACTGAAGCTTTCTTT. This chain connects TRBV5-8 to TRBJ1-1; D not resolved. The germline gives CDR1 SGHTS, CDR2 YDEGEE. V was trimmed by 2 bases and J by 0 bases, leaving 17 bases between them. This CDR3 is 17 amino acids long. The whole variable domain, filled in from reference TRBV5-8 and TRBJ1-1, reads EAGVTQSPTHLIKTRGQQATLRCSPISGHTSVYWYQQALGLGLQFLLWYDEGEERNRGNFPPRFSGRQFPNYSSELNVNALELEDSALYLCASSFFPLGRMNTEAFFGQGTRLTVV.

In its sample, this clone was seen once. The chain uses TRBV30 and TRBJ1-2, with TRBD1 matching 8 bases. With V trimmed by 8 bases and J by 4 bases, 9 bases remained unmatched. The CDR3 is 13 amino acids. Per germline, CDR1 GTSNPN and CDR2 SVGIG (reference sequence). The CDR3 region is CARSRDRPYGYTF. The CDR3 nucleotides read TGTGCCCGAAGCCGGGACAGGCCCTATGGCTACACCTTC.

CDR3 DNA: TGTGCCAGCAGCTTGGAGAAAGGGATCTATAGATACGAGCAGTACTTC. Protein sequence: CASSLEKGIYRYEQYF. This rearrangement joins TRBV5-8 to TRBJ2-7; D unclear. Trimming took 0 bases from V and 4 from J, leaving 17 bases between them. The CDR3 covers 16 residues. CDR1 SGHTS and CDR2 YDEGEE come from the germline V gene.

The J gene is TRBJ1-5, the V gene TRBV6-2 or TRBV6-3; the D gene is possibly TRBD1 (5 bases). The CDR3 contains 15 residues. Germline V gene lookup returns CDR1 MNHEY and CDR2 SVGEGT. Deletions cut 4 bases from V and 2 bases from J, with 12 bases between. The CDR3, as DNA: TGTGCCAGCAGTTCCGGGGGTACGGGCAATCAGCCCCAGCATTTT. Translated: CASSSGGTGNQPQHF.

The chain links TRBV28 to TRBJ1-4, with D perhaps matching TRBD1 (5 bases). The CDR3 covers 14 residues. Between the trimmed V and J ends, which lost 6 bases and 4 bases, there was a span of 12 bases. Germline loops: CDR1 MDHEN, CDR2 SYDVKM. CDR3 coding DNA: TGTGCCAGCAGCCGGGACGTCCGTAATGAAAAACTGTTTTTT. Its translation is CASSRDVRNEKLFF.

This rearrangement joins TRBV11-2 to TRBJ1-2; tentative D call: TRBD1 (5 bases). Trimming left V 5 bases short and J 4 bases short, with 11 bases between. The germline V gene encodes CDR1 SGHAT and CDR2 FQNNGV. This CDR3 is built from 13 residues. CDR3 in DNA: TGTGCCAGCAGCCCAGGGTTTACCTATGGCTACACCTTC. It codes for CASSPGFTYGYTF.

The chain recombines TRBV15 with TRBJ2-2; TRBD1 is a possible D gene (6 bases). Deletions cut 0 bases from V and 2 bases from J, with 10 bases between. Per the germline V gene, CDR1 is LNHNV and CDR2 is YYDKDF (reference sequence). CDR3 size: 16 residues. The CDR3 nucleotides are TGTGCCACCAGCAGAGATCTAGGGGGTAACACCGGGGAGCTGTTTTTT. The encoded protein is CATSRDLGGNTGELFF.

The chain uses TRBV7-3 and TRBJ2-1; no reliable D call. The CDR3 has 13 residues. Per the germline V gene, CDR1 is SGHTA and CDR2 is FQGTGA. Trimming cost V 4 bases and J 3 bases, with 7 bases left between them. CDR3 sequence: CASSSSFYNEQFF. The CDR3, as DNA: TGTGCCAGCAGCTCTTCTTTCTACAATGAGCAGTTCTTC. Looking up the rest from reference TRBV7-3 and TRBJ2-1 gives the full variable domain: GAGVSQTPSNKVTEKGKYVELRCDPISGHTALYWYRQSLGQGPEFLIYFQGTGAADDSGLPNDRFFAVRPEGSVSTLKIQRTERGDSAVYLCASSSSFYNEQFFGPGTRLTVL.

The chain is built from TRBV4-1 and TRBJ2-5; D tentatively reads TRBD1 or TRBD2 (5 bases each). Germline-derived CDR1 and CDR2 are MGHRA and YSYEKL. This CDR3 is 13 amino acids long. V shed 0 bases and J shed 5 bases, with 7 bases lying between them. The CDR3 nucleotides are TGCGCCAGCAGCCAAGAGGGGGTCGAGACCCAGTACTTC. Protein sequence: CASSQEGVETQYF.

V is TRBV27 and J is TRBJ2-2; perhaps TRBD1 as D (5 bases). V was pared by 6 bases and J by 4 bases, with 9 bases between. Germline CDR1 is MNHEY and CDR2 is SMNVEV (reference sequence). The CDR3 is made up of 13 amino acids. The CDR3 region has the DNA TGTGCCAGCAGCATCAGGGTCACCGGGGAGCTGTTTTTT. As protein: CASSIRVTGELFF.

The chain is built from TRBV20-1 and TRBJ1-5, with D tentatively TRBD1 (5 bases). Germline V gives CDR1 DFQATT, CDR2 SNEGSKA (reference sequence). The CDR3 consists of 14 residues. V was clipped by 3 bases and J by 9 bases, with 18 bases between them. The CDR3 DNA reads as TGCAGTGCTAGTTCCGGGGCCCCGGATCGGCCCCAGCATTTT. Its protein is CSASSGAPDRPQHF.

V usage is TRBV28 and J usage is TRBJ1-1; possible D gene TRBD1, 5 bases. The V gene's germline CDR1 is MDHEN and CDR2 SYDVKM. Trimming stripped 6 bases from V and 5 bases from J, with 22 bases between. The CDR3 spans 16 residues. The CDR3 DNA is TGTGCCAGCAGCCCAGGGTTTTGGGGAGTGAGGACTGAAGCTTTCTTT. This sequence encodes CASSPGFWGVRTEAFF.

The chain is built from TRBV7-3 and TRBJ2-1, with TRBD1 matching 9 bases. CDR3 length equals 15 residues. The V gene end was trimmed by 2 bases and the J gene end by 7 bases; junction bases not matched to a gene: 6. Germline CDR1 and CDR2: SGHTA and FQGTGA. The CDR3 DNA sequence: TGTGCCAGCAGCTTACCCGGGACAGGGCTAAATGAGCAGTTCTTC. Its protein product is CASSLPGTGLNEQFF.